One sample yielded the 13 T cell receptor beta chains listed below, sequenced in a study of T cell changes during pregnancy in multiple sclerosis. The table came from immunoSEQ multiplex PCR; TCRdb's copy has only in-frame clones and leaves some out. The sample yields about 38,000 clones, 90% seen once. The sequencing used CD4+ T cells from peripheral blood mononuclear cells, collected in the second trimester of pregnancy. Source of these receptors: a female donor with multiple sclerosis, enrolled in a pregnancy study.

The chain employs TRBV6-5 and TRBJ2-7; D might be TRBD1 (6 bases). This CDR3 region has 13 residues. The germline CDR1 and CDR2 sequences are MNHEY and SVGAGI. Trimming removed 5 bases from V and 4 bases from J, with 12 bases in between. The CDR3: CASSQDSRYEQYF. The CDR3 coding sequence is TGTGCCAGCAGTCAGGACAGCCGATACGAGCAGTACTTC.

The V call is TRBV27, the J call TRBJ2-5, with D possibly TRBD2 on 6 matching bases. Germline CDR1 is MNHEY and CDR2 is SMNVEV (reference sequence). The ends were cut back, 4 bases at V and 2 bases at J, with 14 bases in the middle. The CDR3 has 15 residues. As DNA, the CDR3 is TGTGCCAGCAGTTGGAGGGACCCGGGGCAAGAGACCCAGTACTTC. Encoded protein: CASSWRDPGQETQYF.

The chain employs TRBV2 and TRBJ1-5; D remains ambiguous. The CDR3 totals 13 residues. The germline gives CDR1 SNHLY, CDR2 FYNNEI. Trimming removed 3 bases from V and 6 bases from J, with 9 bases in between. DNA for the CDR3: TGTGCCAGCAGTGATTCCGTGCGTCAGCCCCAGCATTTT. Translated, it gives CASSDSVRQPQHF. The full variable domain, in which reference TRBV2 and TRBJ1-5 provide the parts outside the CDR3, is EPEVTQTPSHQVTQMGQEVILRCVPISNHLYFYWYRQILGQKVEFLVSFYNNEISEKSEIFDDQFSVERPDGSNFTLKIRSTKLEDSAMYFCASSDSVRQPQHFGDGTRLSIL.

As DNA, the CDR3 is TGTGCCAGCAGCTTCGGCGGAAGCTACGAGCAGTACTTC. Protein: CASSFGGSYEQYF. The chain joins TRBV5-6 to TRBJ2-7, with D uncertain. Germline CDR1 SGHDT, CDR2 YYEEEE. V was shortened by 2 bases and J by 3 bases, with 9 bases between the two germline ends. This CDR3 comprises 13 residues.

This CDR3 reads CASSHRAGPASYNEQFF. The CDR3 DNA follows: TGTGCCAGCAGCCATCGAGCGGGTCCCGCCTCCTACAATGAGCAGTTCTTC. This chain links TRBV5-4 with TRBJ2-1, with D possibly matching TRBD2 (6 bases). The V and J ends lost 4 bases and 0 bases respectively, with 17 bases between them. CDR1 and CDR2 (germline): SGHNT, YYREEE (reference sequence). The CDR3 has 17 amino acids.

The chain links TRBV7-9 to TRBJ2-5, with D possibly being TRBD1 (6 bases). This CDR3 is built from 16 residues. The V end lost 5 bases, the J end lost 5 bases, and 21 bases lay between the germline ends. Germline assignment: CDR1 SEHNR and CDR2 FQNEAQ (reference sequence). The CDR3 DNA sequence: TGTGCCAGCAGCGCCCTACGCACCCAGGGGTACGAGACCCAGTACTTC. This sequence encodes CASSALRTQGYETQYF.

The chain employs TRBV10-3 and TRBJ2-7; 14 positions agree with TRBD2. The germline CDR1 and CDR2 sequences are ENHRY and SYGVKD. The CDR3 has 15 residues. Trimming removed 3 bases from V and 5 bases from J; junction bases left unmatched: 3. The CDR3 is CAISDRLAGGHEQYF. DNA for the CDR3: TGTGCCATCAGTGATAGACTAGCGGGAGGGCACGAGCAGTACTTC.

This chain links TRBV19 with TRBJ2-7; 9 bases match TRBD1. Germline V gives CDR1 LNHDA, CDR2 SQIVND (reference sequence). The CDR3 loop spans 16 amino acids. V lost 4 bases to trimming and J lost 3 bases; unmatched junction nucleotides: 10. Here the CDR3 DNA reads TGTGCCAGTAGTAAACCACAGGGGGCCAAGATCTACGAGCAGTACTTC. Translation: CASSKPQGAKIYEQYF.

In DNA form, the CDR3 reads TGTGCCAGTATAAGGCAGGGGCCCGGAAACACCATATATTTT. Its translation is CASIRQGPGNTIYF. The chain combines TRBV19 with TRBJ1-3; D may be TRBD1 (6 bases). Germline CDR1 LNHDA, CDR2 SQIVND (reference sequence). This CDR3 comprises 14 residues. The ends were cut back, 7 bases at V and 4 bases at J, with 14 bases in the middle.

The CDR3 nucleotides read TGTGCCAGCAGTTATGTAGGGGGGGCGTTTGGCGAGCAGTACTTC. Its protein is CASSYVGGAFGEQYF. The chain carries TRBV6-5 and TRBJ2-7; TRBD2 is a possible D gene (7 bases). The germline gives CDR1 MNHEY, CDR2 SVGAGI. V was pared by 3 bases and J by 6 bases, with 18 bases between. This CDR3 region has 15 residues.

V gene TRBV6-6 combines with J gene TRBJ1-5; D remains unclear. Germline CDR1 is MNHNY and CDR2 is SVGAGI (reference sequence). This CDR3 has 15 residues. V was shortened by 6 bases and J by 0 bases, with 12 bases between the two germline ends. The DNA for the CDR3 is TGTGCCAGCAGGCACACCGAAAATAGCAATCAGCCCCAGCATTTT. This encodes CASRHTENSNQPQHF.

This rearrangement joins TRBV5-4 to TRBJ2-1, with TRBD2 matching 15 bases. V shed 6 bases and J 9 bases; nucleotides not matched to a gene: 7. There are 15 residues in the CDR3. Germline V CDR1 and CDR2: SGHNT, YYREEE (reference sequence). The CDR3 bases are TGTGCCAGCAACGGACTAGCGGGAGGGCGAGGTGAGCAGTTCTTC. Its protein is CASNGLAGGRGEQFF.

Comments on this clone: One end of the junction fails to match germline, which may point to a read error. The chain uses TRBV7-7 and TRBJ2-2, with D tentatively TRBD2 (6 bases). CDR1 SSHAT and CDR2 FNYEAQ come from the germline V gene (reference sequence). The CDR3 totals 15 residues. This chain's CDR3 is CASSPIRGLSGELFF. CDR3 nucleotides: TGTGCTAGCAGCCCTATACGGGGGTTGAGCGGGGAGCTGTTTTTT.